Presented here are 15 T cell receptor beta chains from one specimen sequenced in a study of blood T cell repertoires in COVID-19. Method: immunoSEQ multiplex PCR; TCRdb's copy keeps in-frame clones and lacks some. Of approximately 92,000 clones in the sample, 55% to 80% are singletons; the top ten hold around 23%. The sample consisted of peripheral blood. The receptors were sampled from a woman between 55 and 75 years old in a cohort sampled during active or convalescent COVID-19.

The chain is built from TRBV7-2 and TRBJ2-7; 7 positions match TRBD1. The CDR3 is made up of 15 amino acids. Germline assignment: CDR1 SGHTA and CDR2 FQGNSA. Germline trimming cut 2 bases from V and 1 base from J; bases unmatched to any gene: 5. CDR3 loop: CASSLTGQTSYEQYF. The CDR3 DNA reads TGTGCCAGCAGCTTAACGGGACAGACGTCCTACGAGCAGTACTTC.

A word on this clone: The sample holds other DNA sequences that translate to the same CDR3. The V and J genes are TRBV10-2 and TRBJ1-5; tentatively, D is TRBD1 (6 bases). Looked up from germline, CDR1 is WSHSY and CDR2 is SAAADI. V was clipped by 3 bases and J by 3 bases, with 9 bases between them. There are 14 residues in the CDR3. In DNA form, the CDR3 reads TGCGCCAGCAGTGAATCAGGGGTCAATCAGCCCCAGCATTTT. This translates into CASSESGVNQPQHF.

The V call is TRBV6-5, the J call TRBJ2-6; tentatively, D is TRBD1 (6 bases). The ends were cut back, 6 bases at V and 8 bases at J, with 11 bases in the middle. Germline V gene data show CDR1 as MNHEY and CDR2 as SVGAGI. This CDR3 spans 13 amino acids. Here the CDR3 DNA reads TGTGCCAGCAGACCGACAGGATCCAACGTCCTGACTTTC. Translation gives CASRPTGSNVLTF.

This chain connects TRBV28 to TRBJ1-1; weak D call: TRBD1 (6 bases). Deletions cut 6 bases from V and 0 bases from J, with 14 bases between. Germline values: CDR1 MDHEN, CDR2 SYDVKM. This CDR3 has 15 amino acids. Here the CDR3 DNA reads TGTGCCAGCAGCCCCGGGACACGCCTGAACACTGAAGCTTTCTTT. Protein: CASSPGTRLNTEAFF.

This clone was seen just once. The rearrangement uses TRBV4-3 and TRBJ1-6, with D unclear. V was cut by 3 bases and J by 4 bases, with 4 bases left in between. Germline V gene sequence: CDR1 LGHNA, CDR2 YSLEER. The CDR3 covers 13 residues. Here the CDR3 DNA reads TGCGCCAGCAGCCACGGGTATAATTCACCCCTCCACTTT. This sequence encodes CASSHGYNSPLHF.

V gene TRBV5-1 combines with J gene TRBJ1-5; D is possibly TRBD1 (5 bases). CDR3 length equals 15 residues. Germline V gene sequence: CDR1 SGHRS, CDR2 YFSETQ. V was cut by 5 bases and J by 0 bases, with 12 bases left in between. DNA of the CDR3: TGCGCCAGCAGACTGGGGGGGGATAGCAATCAGCCCCAGCATTTT. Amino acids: CASRLGGDSNQPQHF.

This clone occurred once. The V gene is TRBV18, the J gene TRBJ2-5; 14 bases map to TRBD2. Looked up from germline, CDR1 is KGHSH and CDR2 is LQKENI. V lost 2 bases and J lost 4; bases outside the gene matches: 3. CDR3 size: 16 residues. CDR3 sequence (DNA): TGTGCCAGCTCACCATCCGGACTAGCGGGGGGAGAGACCCAGTACTTC. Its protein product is CASSPSGLAGGETQYF.

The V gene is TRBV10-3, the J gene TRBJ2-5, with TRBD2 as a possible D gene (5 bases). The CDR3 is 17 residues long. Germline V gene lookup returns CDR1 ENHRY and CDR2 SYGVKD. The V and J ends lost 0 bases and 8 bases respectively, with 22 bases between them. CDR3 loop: CAISESSAGQTIRTQYF. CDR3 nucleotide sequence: TGTGCCATCAGTGAGTCTTCGGCGGGTCAAACGATTCGAACCCAGTACTTC.

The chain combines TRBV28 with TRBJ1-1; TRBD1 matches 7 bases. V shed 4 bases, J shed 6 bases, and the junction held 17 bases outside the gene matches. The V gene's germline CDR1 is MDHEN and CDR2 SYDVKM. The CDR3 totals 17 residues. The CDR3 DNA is TGTGCCAGCAGTTCCCGACAGGGAAGGGTCCAGTTTGCTGAAGCTTTCTTT. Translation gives CASSSRQGRVQFAEAFF.

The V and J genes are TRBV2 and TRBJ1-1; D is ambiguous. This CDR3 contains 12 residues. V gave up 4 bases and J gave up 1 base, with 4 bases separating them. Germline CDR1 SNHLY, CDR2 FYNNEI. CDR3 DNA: TGTGCCAGCAGTGCCAGGAACACTGAAGCTTTCTTT. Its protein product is CASSARNTEAFF.

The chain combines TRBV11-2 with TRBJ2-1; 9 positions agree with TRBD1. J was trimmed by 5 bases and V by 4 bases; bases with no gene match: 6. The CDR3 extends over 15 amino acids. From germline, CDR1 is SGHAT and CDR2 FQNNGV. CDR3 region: CASSYNRGLNNEQFF. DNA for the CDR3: TGTGCCAGCAGCTACAACAGGGGGCTCAACAATGAGCAGTTCTTC. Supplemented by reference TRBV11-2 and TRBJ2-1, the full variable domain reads EAGVAQSPRYKIIEKRQSVAFWCNPISGHATLYWYQQILGQGPKLLIQFQNNGVVDDSQLPKDRFSAERLKGVDSTLKIQPAKLEDSAVYLCASSYNRGLNNEQFFGPGTRLTVL.

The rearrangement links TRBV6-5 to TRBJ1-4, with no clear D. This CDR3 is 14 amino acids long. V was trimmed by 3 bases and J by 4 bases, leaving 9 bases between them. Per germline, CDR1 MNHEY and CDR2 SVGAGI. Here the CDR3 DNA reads TGTGCCAGCAGTTATGGGCACGGTAATGAAAAACTGTTTTTT. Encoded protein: CASSYGHGNEKLFF.

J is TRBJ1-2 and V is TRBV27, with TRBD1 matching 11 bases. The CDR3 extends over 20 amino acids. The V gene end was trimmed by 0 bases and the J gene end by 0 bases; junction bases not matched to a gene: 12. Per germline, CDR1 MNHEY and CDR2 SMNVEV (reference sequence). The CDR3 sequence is CASSLSQYLGQGASNYGYTF. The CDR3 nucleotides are TGTGCCAGCAGTTTATCCCAATACCTCGGACAGGGGGCGTCTAACTATGGCTACACCTTC.

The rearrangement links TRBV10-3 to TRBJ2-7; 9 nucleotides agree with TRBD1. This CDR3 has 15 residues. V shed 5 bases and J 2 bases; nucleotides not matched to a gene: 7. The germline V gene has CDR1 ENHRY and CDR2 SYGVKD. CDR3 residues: CAISKTGTGTYEQYF. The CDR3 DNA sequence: TGTGCCATCAGTAAAACCGGGACAGGGACCTACGAGCAGTACTTC.

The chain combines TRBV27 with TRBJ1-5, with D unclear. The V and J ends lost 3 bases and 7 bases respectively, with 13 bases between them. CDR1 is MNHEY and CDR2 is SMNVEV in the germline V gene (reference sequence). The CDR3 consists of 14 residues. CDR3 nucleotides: TGTGCCAGCAGTTTGCGGGGTGAATGGCAGCCCCAGCATTTT. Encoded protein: CASSLRGEWQPQHF.